The 2 T cell receptor beta chains below come from one sample, sequenced in a study of T cells in Graves' hyperthyroidism and ophthalmopathy. Amplification yielded TCR beta CDR3 regions, with RNA transcripts as the source. HTBI primers were the set used in a first-round RT-PCR of the TCR CDR3. TCRdb fed the multiplex PCR reads into MiXCR, producing one record per CDR3 protein. Here the sample spans hundreds of thousands of distinct CDR3 sequences, over 15% being singletons. Sample: blood. All receptors come from a woman in her late teens or twenties with Graves' ophthalmopathy.

The chain combines TRBV15 with TRBJ1-5; 9 positions match TRBD1. Unmatched junction bases numbered 2, after V lost 4 bases and J lost 4 bases. CDR1 and CDR2 from the germline V gene are LNHNV and YYDKDF (reference sequence). This CDR3 is 14 amino acids long. CDR3 sequence reads: CATSIDRGNQPQHF. CDR3 bases: TGTGCCACCAGCATTGACAGGGGGAATCAGCCCCAGCATTTT. Complete variable domain (other parts from reference TRBV15 and TRBJ1-5): DAMVIQNPRYQVTQFGKPVTLSCSQTLNHNVMYWYQQKSSQAPKLLFHYYDKDFNNEADTPDNFQSRRPNTSFCFLDIRSPGLGDTAMYLCATSIDRGNQPQHFGDGTRLSIL.

In this sample, this clonotype turned up many times. The CDR3 DNA follows: TGCGCCAGCAGCTCCCAACTAGCCGCTGAGCAGTTCTTC. It yields the protein CASSSQLAAEQFF. This sequence joins TRBV5-1 and TRBJ2-1; TRBD2 might be the D (6 bases). CDR3 size: 13 residues. Germline CDR1 and CDR2: SGHRS and YFSETQ. V lost 3 bases to trimming and J lost 9 bases, with 13 bases between them.